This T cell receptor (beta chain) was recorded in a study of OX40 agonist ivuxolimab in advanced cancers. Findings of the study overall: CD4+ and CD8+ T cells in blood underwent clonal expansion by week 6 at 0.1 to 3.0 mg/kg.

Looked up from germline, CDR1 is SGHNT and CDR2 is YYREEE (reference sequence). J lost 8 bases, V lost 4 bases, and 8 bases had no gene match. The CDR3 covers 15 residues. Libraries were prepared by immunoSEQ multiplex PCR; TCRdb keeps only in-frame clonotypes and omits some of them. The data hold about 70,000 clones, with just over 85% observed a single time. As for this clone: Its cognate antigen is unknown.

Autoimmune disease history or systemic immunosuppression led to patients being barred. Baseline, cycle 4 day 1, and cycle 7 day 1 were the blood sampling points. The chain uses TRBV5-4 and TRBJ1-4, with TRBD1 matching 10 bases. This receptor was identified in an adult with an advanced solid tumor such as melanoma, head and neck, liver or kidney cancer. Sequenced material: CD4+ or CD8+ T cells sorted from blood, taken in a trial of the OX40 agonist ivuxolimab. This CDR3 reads CASSTRDRGPEKLFF. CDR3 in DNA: TGTGCCAGCAGCACCCGGGACAGGGGACCAGAAAAACTGTTTTTT. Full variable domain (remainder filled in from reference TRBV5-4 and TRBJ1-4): ETGVTQSPTHLIKTRGQQVTLRCSSQSGHNTVSWYQQALGQGPQFIFQYYREEENGRGNFPPRFSGLQFPNYSSELNVNALELDDSALYLCASSTRDRGPEKLFFGSGTQLSVL.